One and the same sample provided the 14 T cell receptor beta chains below, sequenced in a study of blood T cell repertoires in COVID-19. Clones were read by immunoSEQ multiplex PCR, and TCRdb kept only the in-frame ones, dropping some. The repertoire has tens of thousands of clones, around 76% of them found once; the top ten carry roughly an eighth. Sequenced sample: peripheral blood. These receptors were taken from a woman of 80 years or more with acute or convalescent COVID-19.

This chain joins TRBV19 and TRBJ1-3; 7 positions match TRBD1. J gave up 0 bases and V 9 bases, and 5 bases lay outside the gene matches. Germline values: CDR1 LNHDA, CDR2 SQIVND (reference sequence). The CDR3 consists of 14 residues. DNA for the CDR3: TGTGCCAGCGAGGGACAGTTCTCTGGAAACACCATATATTTT. Its protein product is CASEGQFSGNTIYF.

J is TRBJ2-7 and V is TRBV19; 7 nucleotides line up with TRBD1. Losses at the gene ends were 4 bases for V and 0 bases for J; bases not matched to a gene: 12. The length of the CDR3 is 17 residues. Germline values: CDR1 LNHDA, CDR2 SQIVND (reference sequence). The CDR3 DNA follows: TGTGCCAGTAGTAAGGCGCCGACAGGGTTCGGCTCCTACGAGCAGTACTTC. This translates into CASSKAPTGFGSYEQYF.

This sequence joins TRBV5-4 and TRBJ2-5; 8 bases are a match to TRBD2. The CDR3 spans 16 residues. Germline V gene lookup returns CDR1 SGHNT and CDR2 YYREEE (reference sequence). The ends lost 4 bases at V and 5 bases at J; junction bases unmatched: 13. CDR3 sequence reads: CASSGGAGEESETQYF. CDR3 nucleotide sequence: TGTGCCAGCAGCGGTGGAGCGGGAGAGGAGTCGGAGACCCAGTACTTC.

This clone was found once. V and J are TRBV12-5 and TRBJ2-3, with 8 bases aligning to TRBD1. Germline CDR1 LGHNT, CDR2 FRNRAP. Trimming took 7 bases from V and 0 from J; bases not matched to a gene: 3. CDR3 length: 14 amino acids. The CDR3 sequence: CASAWDRSTDTQYF. The CDR3 DNA follows: TGTGCTAGTGCCTGGGACAGGAGCACAGATACGCAGTATTTT.

The chain joins TRBV5-6 to TRBJ2-4; a possible D gene is TRBD2 (6 bases). Trimming took off 2 bases at V and 8 bases at J, with 17 bases between the two ends. Germline CDR1 SGHDT, CDR2 YYEEEE. CDR3 length: 15 residues. CDR3 loop: CASSFTTWGGDIQYF. The CDR3 bases are TGTGCCAGCAGCTTTACCACCTGGGGAGGCGACATTCAGTACTTC.

This clone has just one count. The chain uses TRBV4-1 and TRBJ1-6; 7 nucleotides line up with TRBD1. Germline assignment: CDR1 MGHRA and CDR2 YSYEKL. CDR3 length: 15 amino acids. Trimming removed 1 base from V and 9 bases from J; junction bases left unmatched: 6. This chain's CDR3 is CASSQVEGASSPLHF. CDR3 bases: TGCGCCAGCAGCCAAGTGGAGGGGGCTTCTTCACCCCTCCACTTT.

This clone occurred once. V is TRBV10-3 and J is TRBJ1-1; D unresolved. Per the germline V gene, CDR1 is ENHRY and CDR2 is SYGVKD. V was shortened by 1 base and J by 1 base, with 7 bases between the two germline ends. The CDR3 totals 14 residues. The CDR3 coding sequence is TGTGCCATCAGTGAGTTGGCGGGGAACACTGAAGCTTTCTTT. Translated, it gives CAISELAGNTEAFF.

This clone was observed once. The rearrangement links TRBV5-1 to TRBJ2-1; D is possibly TRBD1 (5 bases). The V end was cut by 1 base, the J end by 7 bases, with 6 bases between. This CDR3 has 12 amino acids. Germline V gene sequence: CDR1 SGHRS, CDR2 YFSETQ. Here the CDR3 reads CASSLTGNEQFF. The CDR3 DNA follows: TGCGCCAGCAGCTTGACAGGAAATGAGCAGTTCTTC.

The chain joins TRBV5-6 to TRBJ2-7; 14 bases match TRBD2. The germline V gene has CDR1 SGHDT and CDR2 YYEEEE. The length of the CDR3 is 17 residues. The J segment lost 7 bases and the V segment lost 4 bases, leaving 13 bases of the junction unmatched. In DNA, the CDR3 is TGTGCCAGCAGCCCGCAGGACGGACTAGCGGGAGGAATGGAGCAGTACTTC. Its protein is CASSPQDGLAGGMEQYF.

The gene calls are TRBV3-1 (or the pseudogene TRBV3-2) and TRBJ1-6; TRBD1 is a possible D gene (5 bases). Germline CDR1 is LGHDT and CDR2 is YNNKEL (reference sequence). The CDR3 has 15 amino acids. V lost 0 bases to trimming and J lost 6 bases, with 9 bases between them. The CDR3 protein is CASSQEAGVNSPLHF. In nucleotides, the CDR3 is TGTGCCAGCAGCCAAGAGGCGGGGGTTAATTCACCCCTCCACTTT.

The chain is built from TRBV9 and TRBJ2-7, with 9 bases matching TRBD2. Per the germline V gene, CDR1 is SGDLS and CDR2 is YYNGEE. J was trimmed by 3 bases and V by 4 bases; bases with no gene match: 2. The CDR3 is 13 residues long. The CDR3 DNA follows: TGTGCCAGCAGCACGACTAGCGGCTACGAGCAGTACTTC. Its translation is CASSTTSGYEQYF. Full variable domain (rest looked up from reference TRBV9 and TRBJ2-7): DSGVTQTPKHLITATGQRVTLRCSPRSGDLSVYWYQQSLDQGLQFLIQYYNGEERAKGNILERFSAQQFPDLHSELNLSSLELGDSALYFCASSTTSGYEQYFGPGTRLTVT.

The V gene is TRBV12-3 or TRBV12-4, the J gene TRBJ2-2, with a weak D call TRBD2 (5 bases). Trimming pared 5 bases from V and 6 bases from J, leaving 7 bases between. The CDR3 sequence is 12 residues long. The CDR3 DNA sequence: TGTGCCAGCAGTCGGGGATCCGGGGAGCTGTTTTTT. It codes for CASSRGSGELFF.

In this sample, this clone turned up a few times. This chain joins TRBV19 and TRBJ2-2, with 11 bases matching TRBD1. The CDR3 runs to 15 residues. V trimming: 6 bases; J trimming: 5 bases; junction bases outside the gene matches: 5. Germline CDR1 LNHDA, CDR2 SQIVND (reference sequence). CDR3 protein: CASRPGQGGTGELFF. The CDR3 DNA is TGTGCCAGTAGACCGGGACAGGGGGGTACCGGGGAGCTGTTTTTT.

This clone was observed a single time. The chain carries TRBV5-4 and TRBJ1-2, with D tentatively TRBD1 (6 bases). The CDR3 length is 17 residues. CDR1 is SGHNT, CDR2 YYREEE, per germline (reference sequence). Trimming shortened V by 4 bases and J by 9 bases, and 28 bases separated the two germline ends. CDR3 DNA sequence: TGTGCCAGCAGCCTACCCCCGGCAGGGGACAATCTATGGAGCTACACCTTC. Translating it yields CASSLPPAGDNLWSYTF.